A single T cell receptor beta chain is shown here with its context. The target antigen is unknown. The CDR3 spans 17 residues. J lost 4 bases, V lost 4 bases, and 9 bases had no gene match. Germline loops: CDR1 PRHDT, CDR2 FYEKMQ (reference sequence). The data are from a study of shared clonotypes between healthy human individuals. Notes on the study in general: Naive subsets tended to show greater estimated richness than memory subsets.

Libraries were prepared by immunoSEQ multiplex PCR; TCRdb keeps only in-frame clonotypes and omits some of them. The sample contains around 690,000 clones, 90% of which appear only once. CD8 memory cells included CD45RO+ cells plus CCR7-negative CD45RA+ TemRA cells. This clonotype originated in a man aged 18 to 29 in good health. Some clones in this sample may be carry-over from other donors' samples. The specimen was memory CD8+ T cells from PBMCs. The subset is: CD45RO+ cells pooled with CCR7-negative TemRA cells. V and J are TRBV13 and TRBJ2-7; 14 bases are a match to TRBD2. The CDR3 nucleotides read TGTGCCAGCAGCTCCCGACTAGCGGGAGGGCCACCGTACGAGCAGTACTTC. This sequence encodes CASSSRLAGGPPYEQYF.